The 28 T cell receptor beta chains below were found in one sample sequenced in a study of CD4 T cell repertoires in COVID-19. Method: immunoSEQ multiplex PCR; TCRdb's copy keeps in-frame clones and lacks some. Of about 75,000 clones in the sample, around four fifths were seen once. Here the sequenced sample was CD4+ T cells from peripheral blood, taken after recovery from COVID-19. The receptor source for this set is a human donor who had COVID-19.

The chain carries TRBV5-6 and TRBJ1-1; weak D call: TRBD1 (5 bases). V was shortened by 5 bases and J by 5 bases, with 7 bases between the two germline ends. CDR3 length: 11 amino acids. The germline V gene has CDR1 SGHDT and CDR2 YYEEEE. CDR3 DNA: TGTGCCAGCAGTTACAGGACTGAAGCTTTCTTT. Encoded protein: CASSYRTEAFF.

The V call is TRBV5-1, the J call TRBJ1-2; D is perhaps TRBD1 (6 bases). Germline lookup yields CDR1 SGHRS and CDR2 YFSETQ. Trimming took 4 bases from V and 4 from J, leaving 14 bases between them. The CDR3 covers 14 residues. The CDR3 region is CASSPQTGAYGYTF. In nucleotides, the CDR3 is TGCGCCAGCAGCCCACAGACAGGCGCCTATGGCTACACCTTC.

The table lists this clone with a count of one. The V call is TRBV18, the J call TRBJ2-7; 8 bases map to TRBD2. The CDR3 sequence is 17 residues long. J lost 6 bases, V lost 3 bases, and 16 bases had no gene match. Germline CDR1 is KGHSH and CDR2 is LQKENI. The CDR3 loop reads CASSPSGGRTSGGEQYF. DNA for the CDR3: TGTGCCAGCTCACCTTCTGGCGGGAGGACATCGGGAGGCGAGCAGTACTTC.

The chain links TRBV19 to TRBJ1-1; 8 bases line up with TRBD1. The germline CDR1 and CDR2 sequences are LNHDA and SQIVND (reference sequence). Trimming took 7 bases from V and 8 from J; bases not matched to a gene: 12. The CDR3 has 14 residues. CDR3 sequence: CASKETGGTPEAFF. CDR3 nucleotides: TGTGCCAGTAAGGAAACAGGGGGGACCCCCGAAGCTTTCTTT. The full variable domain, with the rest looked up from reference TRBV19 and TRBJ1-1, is DGGITQSPKYLFRKEGQNVTLSCEQNLNHDAMYWYRQDPGQGLRLIYYSQIVNDFQKGDIAEGYSVSREKKESFPLTVTSAQKNPTAFYLCASKETGGTPEAFFGQGTRLTVV.

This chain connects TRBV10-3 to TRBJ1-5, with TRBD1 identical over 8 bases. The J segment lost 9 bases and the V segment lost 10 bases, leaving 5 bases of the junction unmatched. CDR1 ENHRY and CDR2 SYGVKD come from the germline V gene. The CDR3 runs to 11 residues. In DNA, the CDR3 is TGTGCCACAGGGGGCGAATGGCCCCAGCATTTT. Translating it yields CATGGEWPQHF.

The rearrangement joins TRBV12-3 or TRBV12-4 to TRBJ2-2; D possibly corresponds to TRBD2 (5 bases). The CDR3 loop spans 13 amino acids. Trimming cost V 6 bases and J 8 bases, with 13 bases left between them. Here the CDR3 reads CASRTSPGGELFF. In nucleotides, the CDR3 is TGTGCCAGCAGGACGAGTCCGGGAGGGGAGCTGTTTTTT.

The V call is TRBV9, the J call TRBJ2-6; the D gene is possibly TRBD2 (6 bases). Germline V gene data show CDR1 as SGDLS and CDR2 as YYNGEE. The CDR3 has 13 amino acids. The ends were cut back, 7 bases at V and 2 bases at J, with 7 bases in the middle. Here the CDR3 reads CASGGAGANVLTF. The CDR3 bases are TGTGCCAGCGGAGGGGCTGGGGCCAACGTCCTGACTTTC. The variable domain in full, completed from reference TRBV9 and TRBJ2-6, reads DSGVTQTPKHLITATGQRVTLRCSPRSGDLSVYWYQQSLDQGLQFLIQYYNGEERAKGNILERFSAQQFPDLHSELNLSSLELGDSALYFCASGGAGANVLTFGAGSRLTVL.

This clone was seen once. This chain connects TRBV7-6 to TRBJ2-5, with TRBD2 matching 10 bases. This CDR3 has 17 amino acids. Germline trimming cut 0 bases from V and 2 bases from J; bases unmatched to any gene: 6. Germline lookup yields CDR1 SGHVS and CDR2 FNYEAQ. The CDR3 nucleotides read TGTGCCAGCAGCTTAGCGCTAGCGGGAGTGGGGCAAGAGACCCAGTACTTC. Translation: CASSLALAGVGQETQYF. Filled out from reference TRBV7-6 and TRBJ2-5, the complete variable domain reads GAGVSQSPRYKVTKRGQDVALRCDPISGHVSLYWYRQALGQGPEFLTYFNYEAQQDKSGLPNDRFSAERPEGSISTLTIQRTEQRDSAMYRCASSLALAGVGQETQYFGPGTRLLVL.

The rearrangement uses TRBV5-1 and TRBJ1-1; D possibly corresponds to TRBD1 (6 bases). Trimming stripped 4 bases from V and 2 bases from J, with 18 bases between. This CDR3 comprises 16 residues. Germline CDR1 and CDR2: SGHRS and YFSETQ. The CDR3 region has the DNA TGCGCCAGCAGCCCGGGGGCCTGGTCGAACAACACTGAAGCTTTCTTT. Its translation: CASSPGAWSNNTEAFF.

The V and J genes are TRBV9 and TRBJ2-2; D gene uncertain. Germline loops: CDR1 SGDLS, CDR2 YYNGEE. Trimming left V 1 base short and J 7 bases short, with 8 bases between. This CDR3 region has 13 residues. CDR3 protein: CASSVKQVGELFF. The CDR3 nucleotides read TGTGCCAGCAGCGTAAAGCAAGTCGGGGAGCTGTTTTTT.

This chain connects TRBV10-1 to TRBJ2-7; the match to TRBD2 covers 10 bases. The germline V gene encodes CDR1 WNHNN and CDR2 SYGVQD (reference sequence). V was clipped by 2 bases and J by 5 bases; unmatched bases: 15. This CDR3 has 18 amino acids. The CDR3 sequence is CASSEDLWSSGSVHEQYF. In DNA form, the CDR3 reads TGCGCCAGCAGTGAGGATTTATGGTCTAGCGGGAGCGTACACGAGCAGTACTTC.

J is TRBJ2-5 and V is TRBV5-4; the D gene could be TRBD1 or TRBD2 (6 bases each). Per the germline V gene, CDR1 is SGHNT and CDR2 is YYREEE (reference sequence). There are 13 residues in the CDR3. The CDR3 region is CAAWKGGGETQYF. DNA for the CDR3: TGTGCTGCTTGGAAGGGGGGCGGAGAGACCCAGTACTTC. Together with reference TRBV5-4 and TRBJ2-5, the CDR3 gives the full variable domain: ETGVTQSPTHLIKTRGQQVTLRCSSQSGHNTVSWYQQALGQGPQFIFQYYREEENGRGNFPPRFSGLQFPNYSSELNVNALELDDSALYLCAAWKGGGETQYFGPGTRLLVL.

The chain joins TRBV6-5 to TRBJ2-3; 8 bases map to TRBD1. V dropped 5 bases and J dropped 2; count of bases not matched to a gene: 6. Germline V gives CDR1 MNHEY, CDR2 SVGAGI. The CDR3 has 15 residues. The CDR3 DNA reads TGTGCCAGCAGTACCGGGACAGGAAACACAGATACGCAGTATTTT. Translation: CASSTGTGNTDTQYF.

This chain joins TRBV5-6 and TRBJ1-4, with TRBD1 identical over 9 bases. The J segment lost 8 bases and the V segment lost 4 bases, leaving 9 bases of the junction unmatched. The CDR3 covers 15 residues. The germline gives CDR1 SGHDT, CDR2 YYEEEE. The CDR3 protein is CASSGTGTGLEKLFF. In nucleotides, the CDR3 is TGTGCCAGCAGCGGAACCGGGACAGGGTTGGAAAAACTGTTTTTT.

The CDR3 sequence is CASTQGEQPQHF. The CDR3 DNA sequence: TGTGCCAGCACCCAAGGGGAGCAGCCCCAGCATTTT. The chain links TRBV12-3 or TRBV12-4 to TRBJ1-5; D may be TRBD1 (5 bases). The CDR3 consists of 12 residues. Trimming took 7 bases from V and 7 from J, leaving 11 bases between them.

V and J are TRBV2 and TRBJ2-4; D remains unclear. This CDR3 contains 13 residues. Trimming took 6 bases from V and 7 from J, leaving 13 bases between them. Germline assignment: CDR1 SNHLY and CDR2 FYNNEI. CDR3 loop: CASRERALNIQYF. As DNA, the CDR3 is TGTGCCAGCAGGGAACGGGCTTTGAACATTCAGTACTTC.

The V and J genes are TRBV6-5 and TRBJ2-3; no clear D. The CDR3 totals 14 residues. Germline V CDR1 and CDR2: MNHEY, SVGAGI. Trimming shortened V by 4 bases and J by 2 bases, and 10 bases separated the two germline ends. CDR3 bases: TGTGCCAGCAGTTCTAATGCTATCACAGATACGCAGTATTTT. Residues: CASSSNAITDTQYF.

The CDR3 DNA is TGTGCCAGCAAAAAGGACCCGGTGAACACTGAAGCTTTCTTT. Encoded protein: CASKKDPVNTEAFF. The chain employs TRBV7-3 and TRBJ1-1; D uncertain. Germline assignment: CDR1 SGHTA and CDR2 FQGTGA. This CDR3 has 14 residues. V lost 7 bases to trimming and J lost 0 bases, with 12 bases between them.

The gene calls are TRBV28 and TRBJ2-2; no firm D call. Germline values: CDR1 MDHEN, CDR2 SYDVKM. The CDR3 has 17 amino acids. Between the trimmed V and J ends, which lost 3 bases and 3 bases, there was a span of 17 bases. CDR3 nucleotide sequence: TGTGCCAGCAGTTTCCGACGGTCGTTGGATTACACCGGGGAGCTGTTTTTT. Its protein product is CASSFRRSLDYTGELFF.

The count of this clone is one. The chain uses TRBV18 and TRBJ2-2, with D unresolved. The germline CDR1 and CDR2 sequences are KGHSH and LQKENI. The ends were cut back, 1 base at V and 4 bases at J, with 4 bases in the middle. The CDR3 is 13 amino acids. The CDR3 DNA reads TGTGCCAGCTCACCACTCATCACCGGGGAGCTGTTTTTT. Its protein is CASSPLITGELFF.

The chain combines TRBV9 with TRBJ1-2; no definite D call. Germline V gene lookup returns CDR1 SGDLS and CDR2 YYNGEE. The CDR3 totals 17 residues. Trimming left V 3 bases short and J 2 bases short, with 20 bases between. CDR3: CASSASGGSSPNYGYTF. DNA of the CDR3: TGTGCCAGCAGCGCTAGTGGCGGATCCTCACCGAACTATGGCTACACCTTC.

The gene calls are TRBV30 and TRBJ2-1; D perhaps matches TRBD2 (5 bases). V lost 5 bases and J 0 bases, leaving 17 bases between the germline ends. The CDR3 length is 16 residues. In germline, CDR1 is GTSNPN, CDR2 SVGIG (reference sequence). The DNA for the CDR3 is TGTGCCTGGGAAGGAGGACTCTCGAGCTCCTACAATGAGCAGTTCTTC. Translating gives CAWEGGLSSSYNEQFF. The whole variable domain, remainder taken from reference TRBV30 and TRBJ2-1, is SQTIHQWPATLVQPVGSPLSLECTVEGTSNPNLYWYRQAAGRGLQLLFYSVGIGQISSEVPQNLSASRPQDRQFILSSKKLLLSDSGFYLCAWEGGLSSSYNEQFFGPGTRLTVL.

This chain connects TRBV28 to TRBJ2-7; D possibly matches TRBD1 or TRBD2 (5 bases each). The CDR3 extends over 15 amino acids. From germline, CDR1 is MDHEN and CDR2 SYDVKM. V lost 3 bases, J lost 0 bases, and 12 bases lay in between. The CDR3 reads CASSFRGPSSYEQYF. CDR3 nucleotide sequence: TGTGCCAGCAGTTTCCGGGGACCGAGCTCCTACGAGCAGTACTTC. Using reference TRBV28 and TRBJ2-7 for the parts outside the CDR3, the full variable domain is DVKVTQSSRYLVKRTGEKVFLECVQDMDHENMFWYRQDPGLGLRLIYFSYDVKMKEKGDIPEGYSVSREKKERFSLILESASTNQTSMYLCASSFRGPSSYEQYFGPGTRLTVT.

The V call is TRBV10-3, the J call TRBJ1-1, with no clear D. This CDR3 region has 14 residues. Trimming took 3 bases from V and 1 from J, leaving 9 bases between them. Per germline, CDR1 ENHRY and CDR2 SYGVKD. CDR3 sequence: CAISDHSANTEAFF. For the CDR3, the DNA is TGTGCCATCAGTGACCATTCGGCGAACACTGAAGCTTTCTTT.

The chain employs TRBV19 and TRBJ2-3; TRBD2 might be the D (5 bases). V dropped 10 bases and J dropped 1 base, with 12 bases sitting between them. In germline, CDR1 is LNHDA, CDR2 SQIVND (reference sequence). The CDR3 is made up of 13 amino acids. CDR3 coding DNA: TGTGCCACTGATGTCGGGGGCACAGATACGCAGTATTTT. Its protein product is CATDVGGTDTQYF.

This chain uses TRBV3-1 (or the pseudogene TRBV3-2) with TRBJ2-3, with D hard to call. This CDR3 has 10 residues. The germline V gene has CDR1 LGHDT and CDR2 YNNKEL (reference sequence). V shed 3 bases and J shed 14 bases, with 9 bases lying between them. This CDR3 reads CASSHGWGYF. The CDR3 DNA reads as TGTGCCAGCAGCCACGGTTGGGGGTATTTT.

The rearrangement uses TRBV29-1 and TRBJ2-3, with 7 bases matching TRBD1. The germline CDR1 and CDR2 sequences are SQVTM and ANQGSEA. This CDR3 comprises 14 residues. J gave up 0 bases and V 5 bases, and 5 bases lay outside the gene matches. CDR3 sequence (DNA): TGCAGCGTTCAGACAGGGTACAGCACAGATACGCAGTATTTT. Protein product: CSVQTGYSTDTQYF.

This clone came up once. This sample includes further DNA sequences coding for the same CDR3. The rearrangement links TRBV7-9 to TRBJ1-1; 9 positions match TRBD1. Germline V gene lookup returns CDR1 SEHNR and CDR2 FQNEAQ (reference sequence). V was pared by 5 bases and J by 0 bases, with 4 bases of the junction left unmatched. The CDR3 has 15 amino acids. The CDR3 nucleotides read TGTGCCAGCAGCCTTGGACAGGGGATGAACACTGAAGCTTTCTTT. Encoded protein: CASSLGQGMNTEAFF.